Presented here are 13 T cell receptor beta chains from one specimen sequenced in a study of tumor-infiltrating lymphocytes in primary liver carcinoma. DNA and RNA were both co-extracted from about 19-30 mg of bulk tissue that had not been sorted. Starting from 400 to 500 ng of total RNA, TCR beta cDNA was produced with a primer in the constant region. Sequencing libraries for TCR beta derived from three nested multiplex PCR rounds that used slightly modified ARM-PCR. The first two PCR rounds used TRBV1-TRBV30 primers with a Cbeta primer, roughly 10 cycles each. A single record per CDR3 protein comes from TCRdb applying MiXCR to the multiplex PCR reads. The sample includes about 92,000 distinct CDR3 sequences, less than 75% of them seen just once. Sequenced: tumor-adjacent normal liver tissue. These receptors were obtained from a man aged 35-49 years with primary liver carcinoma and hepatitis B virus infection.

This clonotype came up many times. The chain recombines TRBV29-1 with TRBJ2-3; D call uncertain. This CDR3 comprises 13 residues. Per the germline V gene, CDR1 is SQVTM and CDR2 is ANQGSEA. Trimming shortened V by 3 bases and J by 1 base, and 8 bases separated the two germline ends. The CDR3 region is CSVDFRGTDTQYF. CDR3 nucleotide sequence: TGCAGCGTTGACTTCCGGGGCACAGATACGCAGTATTTT.

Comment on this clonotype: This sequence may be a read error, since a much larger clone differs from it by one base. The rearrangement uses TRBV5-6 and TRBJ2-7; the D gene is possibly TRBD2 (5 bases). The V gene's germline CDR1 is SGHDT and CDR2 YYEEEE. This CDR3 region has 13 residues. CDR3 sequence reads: CVSTRTSAYEQYF. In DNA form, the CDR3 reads TGTGTCAGCACCCGTACTAGTGCCTACGAGCAGTACTTC.

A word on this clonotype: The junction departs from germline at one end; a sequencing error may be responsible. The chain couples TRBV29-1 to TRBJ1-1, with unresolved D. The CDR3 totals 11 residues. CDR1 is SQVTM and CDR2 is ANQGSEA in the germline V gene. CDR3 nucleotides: TGCAGTGTTGGACGGAACACTGAAGCTTTCTTT. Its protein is CSVGRNTEAFF.

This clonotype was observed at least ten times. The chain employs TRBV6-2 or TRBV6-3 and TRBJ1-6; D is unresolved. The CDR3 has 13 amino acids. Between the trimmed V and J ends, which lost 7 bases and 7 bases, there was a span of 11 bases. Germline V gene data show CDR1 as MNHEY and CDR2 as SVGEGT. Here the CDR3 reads CASTGVGNSPLHF. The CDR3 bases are TGTGCCAGCACCGGGGTCGGCAATTCACCCCTCCACTTT.

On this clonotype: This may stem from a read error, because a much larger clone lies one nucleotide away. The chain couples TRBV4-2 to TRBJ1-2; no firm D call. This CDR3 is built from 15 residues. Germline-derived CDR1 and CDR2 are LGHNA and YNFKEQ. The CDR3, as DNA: TGTGTCAGCAGCCAAGATGCACGGGAAAGCTATGGCTACACCTTC. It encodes CVSSQDARESYGYTF.

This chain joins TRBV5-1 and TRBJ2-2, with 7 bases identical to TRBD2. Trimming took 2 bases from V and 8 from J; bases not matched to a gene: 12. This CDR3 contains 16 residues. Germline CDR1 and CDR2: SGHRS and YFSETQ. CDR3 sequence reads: CASSFRTSVNAGELFF. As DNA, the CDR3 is TGCGCCAGCAGCTTCCGCACTAGCGTGAACGCAGGGGAGCTGTTTTTT.

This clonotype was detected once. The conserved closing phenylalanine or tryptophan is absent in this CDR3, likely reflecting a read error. The CDR3 nucleotides read TGTGCCAGCAGCCACGGGTTTTCTCGGGGGGCCCGCTCCTACAATGAGCAGTTCTCT. This translates into CASSHGFSRGARSYNEQFS. V usage is TRBV5-6 and J usage is TRBJ2-1, with D possibly being TRBD2 (7 bases). The CDR3 is 19 residues long. The germline CDR1 and CDR2 sequences are SGHDT and YYEEEE. With 4 bases removed from V and 0 bases from J, the gap between germline ends came to 23 bases.

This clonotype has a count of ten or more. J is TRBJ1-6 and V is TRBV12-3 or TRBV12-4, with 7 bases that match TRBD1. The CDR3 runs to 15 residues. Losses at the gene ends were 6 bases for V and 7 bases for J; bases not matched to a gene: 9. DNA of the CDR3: TGTGCCAGCAGCCTTACAGGGGCGGCCAATTCACCCCTCCACTTT. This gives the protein CASSLTGAANSPLHF.

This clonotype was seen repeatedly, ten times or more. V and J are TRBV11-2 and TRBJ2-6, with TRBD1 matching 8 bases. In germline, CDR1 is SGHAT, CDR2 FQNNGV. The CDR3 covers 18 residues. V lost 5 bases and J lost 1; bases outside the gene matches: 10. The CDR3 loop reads CASSRRTGFVSGANVLTF. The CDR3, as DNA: TGTGCCAGCAGCCGACGGACAGGGTTTGTGTCTGGGGCCAACGTCCTGACTTTC.

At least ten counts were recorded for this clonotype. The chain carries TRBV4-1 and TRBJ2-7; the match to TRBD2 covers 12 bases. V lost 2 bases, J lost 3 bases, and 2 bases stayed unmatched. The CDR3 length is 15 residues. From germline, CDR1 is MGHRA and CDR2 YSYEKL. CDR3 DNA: TGCGCCAGCAGCCAAACGACTAGCGGGAGCTACGAGCAGTACTTC. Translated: CASSQTTSGSYEQYF.

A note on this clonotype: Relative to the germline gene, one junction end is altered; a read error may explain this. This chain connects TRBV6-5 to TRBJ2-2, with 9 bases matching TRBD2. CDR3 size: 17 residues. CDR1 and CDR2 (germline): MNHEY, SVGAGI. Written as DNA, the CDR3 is TGTACCAGCAGTTACGGTGTAGCGGGAGCCGCCACCGGGGAGCTGTTTTTT. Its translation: CTSSYGVAGAATGELFF.

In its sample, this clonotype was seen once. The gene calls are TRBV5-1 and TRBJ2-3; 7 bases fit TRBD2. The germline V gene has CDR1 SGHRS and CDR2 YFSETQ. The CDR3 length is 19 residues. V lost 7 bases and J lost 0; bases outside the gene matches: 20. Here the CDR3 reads CASETGREGGPGSTDTQYF. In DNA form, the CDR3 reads TGCGCCAGCGAGACCGGAAGGGAGGGAGGGCCGGGAAGCACAGATACGCAGTATTTT.

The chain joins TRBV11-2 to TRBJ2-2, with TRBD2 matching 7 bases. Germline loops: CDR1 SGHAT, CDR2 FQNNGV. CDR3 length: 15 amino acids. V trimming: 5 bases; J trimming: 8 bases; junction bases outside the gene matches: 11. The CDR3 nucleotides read TGTGCCAGCAGCGCGGAACTAGCGCGTCATGGGGAGCTGTTTTTT. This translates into CASSAELARHGELFF. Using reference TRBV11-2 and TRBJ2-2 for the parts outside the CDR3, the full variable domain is EAGVAQSPRYKIIEKRQSVAFWCNPISGHATLYWYQQILGQGPKLLIQFQNNGVVDDSQLPKDRFSAERLKGVDSTLKIQPAKLEDSAVYLCASSAELARHGELFFGEGSRLTVL.